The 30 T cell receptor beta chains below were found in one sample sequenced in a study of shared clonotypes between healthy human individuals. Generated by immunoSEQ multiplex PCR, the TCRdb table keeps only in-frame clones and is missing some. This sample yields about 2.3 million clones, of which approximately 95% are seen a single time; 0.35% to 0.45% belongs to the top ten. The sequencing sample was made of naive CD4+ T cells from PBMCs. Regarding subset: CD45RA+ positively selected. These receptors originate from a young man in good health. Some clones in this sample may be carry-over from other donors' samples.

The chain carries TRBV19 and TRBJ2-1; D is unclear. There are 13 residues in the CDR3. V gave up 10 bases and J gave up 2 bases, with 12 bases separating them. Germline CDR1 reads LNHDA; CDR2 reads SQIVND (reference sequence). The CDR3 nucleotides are TGTGCCACTATGACGGACGCCTACAATGAGCAGTTCTTC. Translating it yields CATMTDAYNEQFF.

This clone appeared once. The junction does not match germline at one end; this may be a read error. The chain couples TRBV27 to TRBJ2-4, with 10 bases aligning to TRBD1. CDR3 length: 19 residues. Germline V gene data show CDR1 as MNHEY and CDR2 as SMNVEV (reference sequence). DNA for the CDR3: TGTGCCAGCAGTGTATCCGGGACAGGGGACCTTCGGGGCAAAAACATTCAGTACTTC. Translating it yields CASSVSGTGDLRGKNIQYF.

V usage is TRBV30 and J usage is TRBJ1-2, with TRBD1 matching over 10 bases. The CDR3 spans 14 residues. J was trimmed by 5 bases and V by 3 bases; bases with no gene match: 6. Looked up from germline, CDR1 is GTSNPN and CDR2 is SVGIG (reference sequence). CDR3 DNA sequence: TGTGCCTGGAGCGCCGGGACAGGGGTATATGGCTACACCTTC. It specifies CAWSAGTGVYGYTF.

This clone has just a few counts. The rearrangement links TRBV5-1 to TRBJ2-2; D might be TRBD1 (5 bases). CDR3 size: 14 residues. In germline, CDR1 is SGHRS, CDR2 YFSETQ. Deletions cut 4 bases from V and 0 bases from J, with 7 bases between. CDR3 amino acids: CASSRQPNTGELFF. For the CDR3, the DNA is TGCGCCAGCAGCCGACAGCCGAACACCGGGGAGCTGTTTTTT.

Here the CDR3 DNA reads TGTGCCAGCAGTTTATATGGACAGGAGGCCAAAAACATTCAGTACTTC. This encodes CASSLYGQEAKNIQYF. The gene calls are TRBV28 and TRBJ2-4; 7 nucleotides line up with TRBD1. Germline V CDR1 and CDR2: MDHEN, SYDVKM. V lost 1 base, J lost 1 base, and 4 bases stayed unmatched. This CDR3 contains 16 residues.

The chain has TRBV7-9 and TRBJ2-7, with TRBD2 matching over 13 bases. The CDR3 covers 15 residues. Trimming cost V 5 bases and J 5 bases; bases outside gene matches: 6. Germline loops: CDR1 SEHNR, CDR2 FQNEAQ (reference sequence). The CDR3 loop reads CASSPGLAGADEQYF. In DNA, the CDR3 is TGTGCCAGCAGCCCCGGACTAGCGGGAGCTGACGAGCAGTACTTC.

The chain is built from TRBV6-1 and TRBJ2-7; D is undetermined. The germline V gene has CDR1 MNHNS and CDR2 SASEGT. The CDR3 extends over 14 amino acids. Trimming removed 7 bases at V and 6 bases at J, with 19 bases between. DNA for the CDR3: TGTGCCAGCACCGACATCCTTCCTCGCTTCGAGCAGTACTTC. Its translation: CASTDILPRFEQYF.

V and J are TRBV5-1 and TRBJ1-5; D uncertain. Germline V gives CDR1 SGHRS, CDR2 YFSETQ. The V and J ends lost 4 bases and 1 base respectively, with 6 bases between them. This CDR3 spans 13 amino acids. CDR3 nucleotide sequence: TGCGCCAGCAGCAAGGAGAGCAATCAGCCCCAGCATTTT. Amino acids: CASSKESNQPQHF.

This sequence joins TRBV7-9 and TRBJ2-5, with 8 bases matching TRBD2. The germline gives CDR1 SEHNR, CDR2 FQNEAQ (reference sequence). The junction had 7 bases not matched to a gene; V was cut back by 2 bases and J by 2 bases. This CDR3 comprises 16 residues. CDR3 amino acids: CASSLWGAGEQETQYF. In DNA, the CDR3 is TGTGCCAGCAGCTTATGGGGAGCGGGAGAGCAAGAGACCCAGTACTTC.

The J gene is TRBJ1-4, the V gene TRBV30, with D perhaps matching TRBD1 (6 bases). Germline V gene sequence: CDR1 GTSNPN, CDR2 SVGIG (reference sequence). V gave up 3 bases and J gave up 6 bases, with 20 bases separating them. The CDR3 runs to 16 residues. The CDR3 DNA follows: TGTGCCTGGAGGGGAACAGGGACGACTACCTATGAAAAACTGTTTTTT. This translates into CAWRGTGTTTYEKLFF.

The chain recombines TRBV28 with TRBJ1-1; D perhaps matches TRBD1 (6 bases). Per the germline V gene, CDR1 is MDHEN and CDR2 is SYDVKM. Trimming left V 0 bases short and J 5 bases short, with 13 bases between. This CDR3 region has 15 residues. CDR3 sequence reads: CASSLWAGVGTEAFF. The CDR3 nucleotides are TGTGCCAGCAGTTTATGGGCAGGGGTGGGGACTGAAGCTTTCTTT.

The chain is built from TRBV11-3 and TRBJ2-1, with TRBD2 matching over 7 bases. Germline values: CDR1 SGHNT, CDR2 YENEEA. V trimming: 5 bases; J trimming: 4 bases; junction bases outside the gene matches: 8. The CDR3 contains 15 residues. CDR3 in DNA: TGTGCCAGCAGCGCCGCCGGGACTATATACAATGAGCAGTTCTTC. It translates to CASSAAGTIYNEQFF.

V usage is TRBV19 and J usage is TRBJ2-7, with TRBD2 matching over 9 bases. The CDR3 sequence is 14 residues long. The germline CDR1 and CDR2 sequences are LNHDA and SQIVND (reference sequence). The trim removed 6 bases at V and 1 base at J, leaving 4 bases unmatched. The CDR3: CASRQREASYEQYF. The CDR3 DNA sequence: TGTGCCAGTAGACAGCGGGAGGCGTCCTACGAGCAGTACTTC.

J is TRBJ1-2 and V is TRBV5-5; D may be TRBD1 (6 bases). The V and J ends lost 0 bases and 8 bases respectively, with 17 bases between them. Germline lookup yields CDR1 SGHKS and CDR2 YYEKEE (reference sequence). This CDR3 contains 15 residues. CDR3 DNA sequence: TGTGCCAGCAGCTTGGTTGTCCCGGGGGCGAGGGGCTACACCTTC. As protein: CASSLVVPGARGYTF.

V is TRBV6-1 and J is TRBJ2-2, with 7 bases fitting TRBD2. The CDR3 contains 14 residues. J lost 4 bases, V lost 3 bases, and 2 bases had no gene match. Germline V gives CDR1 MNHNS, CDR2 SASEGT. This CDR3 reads CASSEGLFTGELFF. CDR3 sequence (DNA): TGTGCCAGCAGTGAGGGACTATTCACCGGGGAGCTGTTTTTT.

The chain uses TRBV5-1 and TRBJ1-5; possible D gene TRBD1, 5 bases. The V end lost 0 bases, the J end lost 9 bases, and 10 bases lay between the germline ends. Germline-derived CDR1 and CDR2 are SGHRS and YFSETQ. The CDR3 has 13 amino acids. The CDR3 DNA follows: TGCGCCAGCAGCTTGGACCAGGGTTGGCCCCAGCATTTT. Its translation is CASSLDQGWPQHF.

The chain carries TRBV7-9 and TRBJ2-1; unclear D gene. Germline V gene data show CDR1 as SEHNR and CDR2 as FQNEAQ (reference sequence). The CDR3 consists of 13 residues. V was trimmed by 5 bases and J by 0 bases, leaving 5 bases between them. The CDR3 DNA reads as TGTGCCAGCAGCCACCCCTCCTACAATGAGCAGTTCTTC. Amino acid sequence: CASSHPSYNEQFF.

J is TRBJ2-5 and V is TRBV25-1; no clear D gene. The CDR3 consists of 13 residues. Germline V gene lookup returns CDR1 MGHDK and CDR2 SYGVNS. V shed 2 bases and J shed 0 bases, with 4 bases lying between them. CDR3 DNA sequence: TGTGCCAGCAGTGAACAGAACCAAGAGACCCAGTACTTC. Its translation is CASSEQNQETQYF.

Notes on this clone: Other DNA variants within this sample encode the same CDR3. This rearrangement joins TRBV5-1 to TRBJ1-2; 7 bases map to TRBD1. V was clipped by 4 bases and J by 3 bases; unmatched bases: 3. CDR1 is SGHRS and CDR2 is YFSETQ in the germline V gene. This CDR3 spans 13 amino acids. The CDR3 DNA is TGCGCCAGCAGCCCCGGACAGGACTATGGCTACACCTTC. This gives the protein CASSPGQDYGYTF. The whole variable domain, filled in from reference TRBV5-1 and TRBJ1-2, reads KAGVTQTPRYLIKTRGQQVTLSCSPISGHRSVSWYQQTPGQGLQFLFEYFSETQRNKGNFPGRFSGRQFSNSRSEMNVSTLELGDSALYLCASSPGQDYGYTFGSGTRLTVV.

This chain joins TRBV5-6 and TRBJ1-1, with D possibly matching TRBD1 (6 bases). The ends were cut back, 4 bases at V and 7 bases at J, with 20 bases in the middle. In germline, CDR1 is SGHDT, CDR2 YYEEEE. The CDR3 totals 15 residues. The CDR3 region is CASSPGGARVGEAFF. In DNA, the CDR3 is TGTGCCAGCAGCCCTGGGGGCGCACGGGTCGGTGAAGCTTTCTTT.

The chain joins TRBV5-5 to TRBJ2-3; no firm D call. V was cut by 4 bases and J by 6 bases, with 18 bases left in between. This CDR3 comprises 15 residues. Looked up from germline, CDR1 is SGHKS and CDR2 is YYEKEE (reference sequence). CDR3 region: CASSPGPRVPDTQYF. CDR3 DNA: TGTGCCAGCAGCCCCGGGCCCAGAGTACCGGATACGCAGTATTTT. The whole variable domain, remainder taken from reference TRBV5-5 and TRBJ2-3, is DAGVTQSPTHLIKTRGQQVTLRCSPISGHKSVSWYQQVLGQGPQFIFQYYEKEERGRGNFPDRFSARQFPNYSSELNVNALLLGDSALYLCASSPGPRVPDTQYFGPGTRLTVL.

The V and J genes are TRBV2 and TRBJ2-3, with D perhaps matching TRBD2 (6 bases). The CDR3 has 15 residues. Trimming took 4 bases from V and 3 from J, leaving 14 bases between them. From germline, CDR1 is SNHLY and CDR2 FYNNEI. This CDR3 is CASSVGAGGTDTQYF. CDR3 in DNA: TGTGCCAGCAGTGTCGGTGCTGGGGGGACAGATACGCAGTATTTT.

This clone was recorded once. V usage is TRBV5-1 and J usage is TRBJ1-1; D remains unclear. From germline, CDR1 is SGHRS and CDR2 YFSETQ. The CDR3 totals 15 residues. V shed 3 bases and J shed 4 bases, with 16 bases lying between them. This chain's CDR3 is CASSSSQAEGTEAFF. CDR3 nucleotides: TGCGCCAGCAGCTCCTCGCAGGCAGAGGGCACTGAAGCTTTCTTT.

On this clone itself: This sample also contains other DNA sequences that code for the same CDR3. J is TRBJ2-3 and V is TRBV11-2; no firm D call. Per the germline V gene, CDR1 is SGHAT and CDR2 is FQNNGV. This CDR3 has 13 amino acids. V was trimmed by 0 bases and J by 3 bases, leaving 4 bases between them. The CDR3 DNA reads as TGTGCCAGCAGCTTAGAGGGGACAGATACGCAGTATTTT. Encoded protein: CASSLEGTDTQYF.

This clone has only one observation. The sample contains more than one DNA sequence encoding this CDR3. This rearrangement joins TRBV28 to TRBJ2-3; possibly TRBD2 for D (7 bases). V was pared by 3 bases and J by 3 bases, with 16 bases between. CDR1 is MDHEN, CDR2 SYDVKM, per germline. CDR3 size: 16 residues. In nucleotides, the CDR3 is TGTGCCAGCAGTTTGGTGGGAAGGGGGGGTACAGATACGCAGTATTTT. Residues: CASSLVGRGGTDTQYF.

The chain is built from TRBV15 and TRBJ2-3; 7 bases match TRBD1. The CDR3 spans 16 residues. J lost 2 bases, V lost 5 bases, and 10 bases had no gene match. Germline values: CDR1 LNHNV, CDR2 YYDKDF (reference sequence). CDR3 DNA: TGTGCCACCAGCCCAGCCGGGACAGCCTACACAGATACGCAGTATTTT. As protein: CATSPAGTAYTDTQYF.

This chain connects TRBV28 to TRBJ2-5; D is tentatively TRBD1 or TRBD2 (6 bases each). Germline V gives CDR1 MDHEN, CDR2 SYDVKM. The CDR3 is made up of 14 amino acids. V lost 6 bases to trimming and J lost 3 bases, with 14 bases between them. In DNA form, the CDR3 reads TGTGCCAGCAGCCCCGGGGGCGGAGAAGAGACCCAGTACTTC. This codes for CASSPGGGEETQYF.

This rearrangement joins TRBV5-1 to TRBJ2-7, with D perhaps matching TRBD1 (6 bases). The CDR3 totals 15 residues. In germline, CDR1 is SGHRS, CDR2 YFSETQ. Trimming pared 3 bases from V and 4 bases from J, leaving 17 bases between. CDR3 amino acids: CASSSRQAQLYEQYF. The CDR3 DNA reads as TGCGCCAGCAGCTCAAGACAGGCCCAACTTTACGAGCAGTACTTC.

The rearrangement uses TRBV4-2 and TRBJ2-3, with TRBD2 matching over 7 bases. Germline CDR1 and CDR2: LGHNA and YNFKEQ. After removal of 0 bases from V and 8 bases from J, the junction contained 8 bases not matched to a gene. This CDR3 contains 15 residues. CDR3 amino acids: CASSQEGRGSGTQYF. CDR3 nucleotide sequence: TGTGCCAGCAGCCAAGAGGGGAGGGGTAGTGGTACGCAGTATTTT.

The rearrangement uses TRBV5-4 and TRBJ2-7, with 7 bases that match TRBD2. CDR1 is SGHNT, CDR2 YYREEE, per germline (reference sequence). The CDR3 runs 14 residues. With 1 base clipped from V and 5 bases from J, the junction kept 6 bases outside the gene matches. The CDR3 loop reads CASSLSSGPDEQYF. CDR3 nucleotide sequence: TGTGCCAGCAGCTTGTCTAGCGGTCCGGACGAGCAGTACTTC.